Below, 4 T cell receptor beta chains from the same sample are listed, as sequenced in a study of blood T cell repertoires in COVID-19. Method: immunoSEQ multiplex PCR; TCRdb's copy keeps in-frame clones and lacks some. Found here are fewer than 250,000 clones, 83% of them singletons; the top ten hold approximately 5.7%. Material for sequencing was peripheral blood. These receptors came from a human donor in a cohort sampled during active COVID-19.

Worth noting for this clone: This sample also contains other DNA sequences that code for the same CDR3. The V call is TRBV5-6, the J call TRBJ2-7; no clear D gene. Trimming removed 3 bases from V and 3 bases from J, with 4 bases in between. This CDR3 is built from 11 residues. The germline CDR1 and CDR2 sequences are SGHDT and YYEEEE. The CDR3 loop reads CASSSVYEQYF. DNA of the CDR3: TGTGCCAGCAGCTCGGTCTACGAGCAGTACTTC.

The genes are TRBV28 and TRBJ1-1, with a tentative D call TRBD1 (6 bases). This CDR3 is built from 15 residues. The germline gives CDR1 MDHEN, CDR2 SYDVKM. V dropped 6 bases and J dropped 3 bases, with 17 bases sitting between them. This CDR3 reads CASRVAGAGYTEAFF. The CDR3 DNA follows: TGTGCCAGCAGGGTCGCAGGGGCCGGGTACACTGAAGCTTTCTTT.

This clone was seen only a few times. The chain carries TRBV29-1 and TRBJ1-1, with 10 bases matching TRBD1. The V gene's germline CDR1 is SQVTM and CDR2 ANQGSEA. CDR3 length: 14 amino acids. The V gene end was trimmed by 6 bases and the J gene end by 4 bases; junction bases not matched to a gene: 8. CDR3 region: CSVARQGAGTEAFF. The DNA for the CDR3 is TGCAGCGTGGCAAGACAGGGGGCGGGCACTGAAGCTTTCTTT. The full variable domain, its missing parts supplied by reference TRBV29-1 and TRBJ1-1, is SAVISQKPSRDICQRGTSLTIQCQVDSQVTMMFWYRQQPGQSLTLIATANQGSEATYESGFVIDKFPISRPNLTFSTLTVSNMSPEDSSIYLCSVARQGAGTEAFFGQGTRLTVV.

The chain couples TRBV6-1 to TRBJ2-1, with a weak D call TRBD2 (5 bases). CDR1 is MNHNS, CDR2 SASEGT, per germline. Trimming took 1 base from V and 9 from J, leaving 16 bases between them. The CDR3 is 15 amino acids. The CDR3 here is CASSEDFLTRAEQFF. CDR3 DNA: TGTGCCAGCAGTGAAGATTTCCTCACTAGGGCTGAGCAGTTCTTC.